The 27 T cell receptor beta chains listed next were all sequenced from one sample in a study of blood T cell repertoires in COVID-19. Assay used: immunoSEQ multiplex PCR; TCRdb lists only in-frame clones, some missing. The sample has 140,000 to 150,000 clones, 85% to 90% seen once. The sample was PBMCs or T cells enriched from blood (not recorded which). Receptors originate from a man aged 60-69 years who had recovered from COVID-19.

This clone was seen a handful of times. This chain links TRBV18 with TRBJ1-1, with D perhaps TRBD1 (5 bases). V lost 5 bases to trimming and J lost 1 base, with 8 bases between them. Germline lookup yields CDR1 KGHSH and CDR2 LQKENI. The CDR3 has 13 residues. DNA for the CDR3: TGTGCCAGCTCATCTCAGGGGAACACTGAAGCTTTCTTT. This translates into CASSSQGNTEAFF.

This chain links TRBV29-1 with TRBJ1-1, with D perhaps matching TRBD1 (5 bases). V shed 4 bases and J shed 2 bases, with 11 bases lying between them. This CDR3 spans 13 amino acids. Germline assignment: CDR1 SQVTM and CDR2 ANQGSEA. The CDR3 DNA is TGCAGCGTTGGATCGACAGAAAACACTGAAGCTTTCTTT. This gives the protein CSVGSTENTEAFF.

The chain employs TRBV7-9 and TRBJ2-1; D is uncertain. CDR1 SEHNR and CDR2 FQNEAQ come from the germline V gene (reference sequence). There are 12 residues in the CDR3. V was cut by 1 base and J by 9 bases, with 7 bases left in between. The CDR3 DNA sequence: TGTGCCAGCAGCTTAGACAGACGTGAGCAGTTCTTC. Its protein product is CASSLDRREQFF.

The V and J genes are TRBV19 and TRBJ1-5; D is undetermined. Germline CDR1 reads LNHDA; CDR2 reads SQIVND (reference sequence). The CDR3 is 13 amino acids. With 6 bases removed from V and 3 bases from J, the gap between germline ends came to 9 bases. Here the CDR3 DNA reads TGTGCCAGTAGCAACAGCCTCAATCAGCCCCAGCATTTT. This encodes CASSNSLNQPQHF.

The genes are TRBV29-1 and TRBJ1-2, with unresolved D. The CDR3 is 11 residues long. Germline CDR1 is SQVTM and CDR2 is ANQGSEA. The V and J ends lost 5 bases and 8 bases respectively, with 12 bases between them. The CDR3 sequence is CSVLLNEGYTF. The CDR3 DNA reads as TGCAGCGTTCTCCTCAATGAGGGCTACACCTTC.

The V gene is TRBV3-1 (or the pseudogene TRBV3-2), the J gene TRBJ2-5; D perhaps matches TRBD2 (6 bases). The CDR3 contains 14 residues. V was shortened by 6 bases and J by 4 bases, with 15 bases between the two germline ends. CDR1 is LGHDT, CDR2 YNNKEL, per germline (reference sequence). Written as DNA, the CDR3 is TGTGCCAGCAGTCCCACCGTGGGGGGAGAGACCCAGTACTTC. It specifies CASSPTVGGETQYF.

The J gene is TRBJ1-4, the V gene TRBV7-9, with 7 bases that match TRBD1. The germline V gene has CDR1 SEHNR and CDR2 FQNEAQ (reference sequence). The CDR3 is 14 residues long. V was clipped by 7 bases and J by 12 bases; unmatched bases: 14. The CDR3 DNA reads TGTGCCAGCACCCGCGGGGACAGTTCGGGGGAACTGTTTTTT. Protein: CASTRGDSSGELFF.

CDR3 in amino acids: CASSLEGAPSEQYF. Here the CDR3 DNA reads TGTGCCAGCAGCTTAGAAGGGGCTCCGTCCGAGCAGTACTTC. The rearrangement links TRBV7-9 to TRBJ2-7, with D possibly TRBD1 on 5 matching bases. The CDR3 extends over 14 amino acids. The V gene lost 1 base and the J gene lost 6 bases, with 13 bases spanning the gap. Germline CDR1 and CDR2: SEHNR and FQNEAQ (reference sequence).

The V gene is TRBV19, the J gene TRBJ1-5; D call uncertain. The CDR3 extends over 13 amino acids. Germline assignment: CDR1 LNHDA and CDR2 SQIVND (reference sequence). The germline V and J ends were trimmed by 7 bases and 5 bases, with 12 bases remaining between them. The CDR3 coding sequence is TGTGCCAGTAAGACACGCCTGGATCAGCCCCAGCATTTT. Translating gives CASKTRLDQPQHF.

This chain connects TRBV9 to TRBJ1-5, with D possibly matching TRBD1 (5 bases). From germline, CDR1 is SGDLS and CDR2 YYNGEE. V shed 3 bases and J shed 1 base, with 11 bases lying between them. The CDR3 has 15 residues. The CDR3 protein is CASSASDRSNQPQHF. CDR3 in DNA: TGTGCCAGCAGCGCGTCTGACAGAAGCAATCAGCCCCAGCATTTT.

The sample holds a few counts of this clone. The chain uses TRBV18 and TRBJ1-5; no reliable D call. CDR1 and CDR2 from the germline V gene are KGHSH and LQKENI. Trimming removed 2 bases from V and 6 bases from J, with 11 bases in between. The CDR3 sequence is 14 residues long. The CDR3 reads CASSPFREIQPQHF. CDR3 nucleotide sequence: TGTGCCAGCTCACCATTCCGGGAAATTCAGCCCCAGCATTTT.

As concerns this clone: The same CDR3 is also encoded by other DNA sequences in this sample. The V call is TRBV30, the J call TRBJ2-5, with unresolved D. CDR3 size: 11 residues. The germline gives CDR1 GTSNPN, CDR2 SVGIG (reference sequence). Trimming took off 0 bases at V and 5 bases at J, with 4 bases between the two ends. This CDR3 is CAWSVLETQYF. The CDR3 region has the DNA TGTGCCTGGAGTGTACTGGAGACCCAGTACTTC.

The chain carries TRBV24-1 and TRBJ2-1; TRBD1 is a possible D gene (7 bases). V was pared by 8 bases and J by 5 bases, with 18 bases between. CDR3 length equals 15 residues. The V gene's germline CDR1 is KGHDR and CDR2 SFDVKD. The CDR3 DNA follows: TGTGCCACCAATTCGGGCAGGGGGGTCAACAATGAGCAGTTCTTC. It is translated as CATNSGRGVNNEQFF.

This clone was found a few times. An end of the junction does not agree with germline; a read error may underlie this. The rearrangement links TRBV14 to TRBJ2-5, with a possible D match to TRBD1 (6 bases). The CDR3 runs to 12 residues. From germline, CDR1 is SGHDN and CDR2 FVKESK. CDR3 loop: CASSQNRDTPYF. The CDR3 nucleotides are TGTGCCAGCAGCCAAAACCGGGACACCCCGTACTTC.

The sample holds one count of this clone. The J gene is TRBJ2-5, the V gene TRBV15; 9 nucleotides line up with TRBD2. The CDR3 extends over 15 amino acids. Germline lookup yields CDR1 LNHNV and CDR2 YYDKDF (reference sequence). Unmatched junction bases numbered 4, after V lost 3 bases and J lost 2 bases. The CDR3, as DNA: TGTGCCACCAGCAGGGCGGGAGGGACTCAAGAGACCCAGTACTTC. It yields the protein CATSRAGGTQETQYF.

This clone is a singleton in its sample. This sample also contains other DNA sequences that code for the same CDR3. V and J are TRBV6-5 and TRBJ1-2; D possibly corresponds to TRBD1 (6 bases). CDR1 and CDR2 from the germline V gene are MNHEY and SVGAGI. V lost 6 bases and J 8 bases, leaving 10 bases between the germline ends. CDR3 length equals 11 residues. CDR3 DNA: TGTGCCAGCAGAGGGACATTGGGCTACACCTTC. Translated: CASRGTLGYTF.

CDR3 nucleotides: TGTGCCAGCCGAGTAACGGGGGGGGCTCGGAACGAGCAGTACTTC. Protein: CASRVTGGARNEQYF. The chain links TRBV27 to TRBJ2-7, with 8 positions matching TRBD2. Looked up from germline, CDR1 is MNHEY and CDR2 is SMNVEV (reference sequence). This CDR3 comprises 15 residues. V lost 8 bases to trimming and J lost 5 bases; unmatched junction nucleotides: 14.

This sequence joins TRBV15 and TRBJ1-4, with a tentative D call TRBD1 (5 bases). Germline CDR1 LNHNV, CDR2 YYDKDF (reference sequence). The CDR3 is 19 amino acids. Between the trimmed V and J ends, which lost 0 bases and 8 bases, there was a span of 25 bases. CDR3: CATSRDNYGGRGGNEKLFF. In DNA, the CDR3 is TGTGCCACCAGCAGAGATAATTACGGGGGAAGAGGTGGAAACGAAAAACTGTTTTTT.

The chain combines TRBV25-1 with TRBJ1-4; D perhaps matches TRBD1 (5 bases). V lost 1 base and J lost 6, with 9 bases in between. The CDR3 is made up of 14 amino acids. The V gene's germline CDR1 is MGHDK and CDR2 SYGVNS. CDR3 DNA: TGTGCCAGCAGTGAATTCAGGGATGATGAAAAACTGTTTTTT. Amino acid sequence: CASSEFRDDEKLFF.

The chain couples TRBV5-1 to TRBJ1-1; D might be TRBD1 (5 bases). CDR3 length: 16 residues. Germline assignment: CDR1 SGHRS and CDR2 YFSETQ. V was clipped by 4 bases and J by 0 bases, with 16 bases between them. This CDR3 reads CASSGVTGLMNTEAFF. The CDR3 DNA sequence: TGCGCCAGCAGCGGTGTAACAGGCCTTATGAACACTGAAGCTTTCTTT.

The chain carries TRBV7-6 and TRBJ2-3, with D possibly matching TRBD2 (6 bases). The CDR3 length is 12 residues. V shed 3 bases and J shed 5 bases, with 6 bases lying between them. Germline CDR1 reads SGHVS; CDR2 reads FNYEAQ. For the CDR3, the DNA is TGTGCCAGCAGCTTGCGGGAAGATACGCAGTATTTT. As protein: CASSLREDTQYF.

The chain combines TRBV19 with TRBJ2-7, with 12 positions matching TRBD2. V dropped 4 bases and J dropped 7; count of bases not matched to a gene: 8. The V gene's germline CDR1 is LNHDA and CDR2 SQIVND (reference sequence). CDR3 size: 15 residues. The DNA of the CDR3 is TGTGCCAGTAGTAGACGAAGACTAGCGGGAGTGGAGCAGTACTTC. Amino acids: CASSRRRLAGVEQYF. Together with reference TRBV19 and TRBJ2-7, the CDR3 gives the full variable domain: DGGITQSPKYLFRKEGQNVTLSCEQNLNHDAMYWYRQDPGQGLRLIYYSQIVNDFQKGDIAEGYSVSREKKESFPLTVTSAQKNPTAFYLCASSRRRLAGVEQYFGPGTRLTVT.

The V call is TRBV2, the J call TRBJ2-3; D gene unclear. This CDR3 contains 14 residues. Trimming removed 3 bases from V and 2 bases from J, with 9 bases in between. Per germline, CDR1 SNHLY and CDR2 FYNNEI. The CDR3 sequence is CASSDNLPTDTQYF. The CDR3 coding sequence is TGTGCCAGCAGTGATAACTTGCCCACAGATACGCAGTATTTT.

For the CDR3, the DNA is TGTGCCAGCAGGGCGACAGAGAACTATGGCTACACCTTC. Its protein is CASRATENYGYTF. This chain joins TRBV2 and TRBJ1-2, with D maybe TRBD1 (5 bases). Germline V gene lookup returns CDR1 SNHLY and CDR2 FYNNEI. Trimming removed 6 bases at V and 2 bases at J, with 10 bases between. The CDR3 is made up of 13 amino acids.

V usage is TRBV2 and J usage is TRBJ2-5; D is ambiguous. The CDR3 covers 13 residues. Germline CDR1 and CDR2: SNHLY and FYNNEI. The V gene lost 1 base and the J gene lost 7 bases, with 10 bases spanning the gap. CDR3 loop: CASSEGRLGTQYF. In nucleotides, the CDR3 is TGTGCCAGCAGTGAAGGGCGGTTAGGGACCCAGTACTTC. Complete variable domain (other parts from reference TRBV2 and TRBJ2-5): EPEVTQTPSHQVTQMGQEVILRCVPISNHLYFYWYRQILGQKVEFLVSFYNNEISEKSEIFDDQFSVERPDGSNFTLKIRSTKLEDSAMYFCASSEGRLGTQYFGPGTRLLVL.

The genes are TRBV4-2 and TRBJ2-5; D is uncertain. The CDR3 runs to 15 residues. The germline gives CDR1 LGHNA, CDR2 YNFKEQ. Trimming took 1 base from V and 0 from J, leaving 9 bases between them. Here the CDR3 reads CASSQGGEYQETQYF. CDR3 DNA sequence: TGTGCCAGCAGCCAAGGAGGAGAGTACCAAGAGACCCAGTACTTC.

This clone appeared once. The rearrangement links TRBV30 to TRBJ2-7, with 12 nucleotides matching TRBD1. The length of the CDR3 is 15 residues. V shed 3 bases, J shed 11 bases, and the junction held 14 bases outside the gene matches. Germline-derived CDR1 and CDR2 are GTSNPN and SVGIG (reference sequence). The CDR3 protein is CAWSPIPLGQGAKYF. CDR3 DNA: TGTGCCTGGAGCCCCATCCCTTTGGGACAGGGGGCAAAGTACTTC.